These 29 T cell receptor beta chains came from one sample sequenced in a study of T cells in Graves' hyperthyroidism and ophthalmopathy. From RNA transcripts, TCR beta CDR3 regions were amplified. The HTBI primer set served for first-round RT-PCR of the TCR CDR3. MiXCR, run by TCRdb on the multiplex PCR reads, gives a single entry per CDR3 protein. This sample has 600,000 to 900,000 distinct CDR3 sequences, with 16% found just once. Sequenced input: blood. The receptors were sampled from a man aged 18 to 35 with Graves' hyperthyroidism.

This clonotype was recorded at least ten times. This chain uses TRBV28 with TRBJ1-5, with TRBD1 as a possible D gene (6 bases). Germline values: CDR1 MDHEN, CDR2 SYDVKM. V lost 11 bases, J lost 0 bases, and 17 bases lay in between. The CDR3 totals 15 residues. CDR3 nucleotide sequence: TGTGCCGTAGCGGACAGCTTCAATAGCAATCAGCCCCAGCATTTT. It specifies CAVADSFNSNQPQHF.

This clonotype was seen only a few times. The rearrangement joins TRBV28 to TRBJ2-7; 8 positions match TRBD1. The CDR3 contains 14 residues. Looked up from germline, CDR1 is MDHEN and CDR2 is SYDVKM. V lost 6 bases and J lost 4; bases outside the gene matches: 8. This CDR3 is CASRLGTGGYEQYF. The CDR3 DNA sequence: TGTGCCAGCAGGTTGGGGACAGGCGGTTACGAGCAGTACTTC.

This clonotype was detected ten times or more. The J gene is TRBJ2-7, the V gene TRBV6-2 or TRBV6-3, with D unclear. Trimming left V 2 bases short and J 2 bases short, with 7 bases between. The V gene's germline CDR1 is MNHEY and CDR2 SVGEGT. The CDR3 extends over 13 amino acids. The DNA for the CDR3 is TGTGCCAGCAGTTACAGGGAACCCTACGAGCAGTACTTC. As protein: CASSYREPYEQYF.

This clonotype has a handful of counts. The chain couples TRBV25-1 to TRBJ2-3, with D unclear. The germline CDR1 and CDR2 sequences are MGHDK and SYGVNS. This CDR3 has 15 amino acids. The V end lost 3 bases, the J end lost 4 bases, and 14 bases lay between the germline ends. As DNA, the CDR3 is TGTGCCAGCAGTGACACGTCCCAGTCCCCAGATACGCAGTATTTT. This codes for CASSDTSQSPDTQYF.

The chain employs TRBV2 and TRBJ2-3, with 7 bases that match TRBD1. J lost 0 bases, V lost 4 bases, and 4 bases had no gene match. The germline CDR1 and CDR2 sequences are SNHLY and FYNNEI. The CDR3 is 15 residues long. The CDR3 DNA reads TGTGCCAGCAGTGGGCAACAGGGGAGCACAGATACGCAGTATTTT. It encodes CASSGQQGSTDTQYF.

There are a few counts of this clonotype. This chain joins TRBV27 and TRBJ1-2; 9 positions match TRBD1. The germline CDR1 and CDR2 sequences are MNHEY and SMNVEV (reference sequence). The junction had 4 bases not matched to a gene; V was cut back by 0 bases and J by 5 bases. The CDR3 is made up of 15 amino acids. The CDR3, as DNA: TGTGCCAGCAGTTTATCGCGGGGACAGGGATATGGCTACACCTTC. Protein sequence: CASSLSRGQGYGYTF.

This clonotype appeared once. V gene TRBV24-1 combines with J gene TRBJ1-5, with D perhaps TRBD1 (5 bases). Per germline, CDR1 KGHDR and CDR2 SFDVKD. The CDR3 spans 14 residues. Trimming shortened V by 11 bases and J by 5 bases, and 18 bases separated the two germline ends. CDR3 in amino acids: CAIQPGDGYQPQHF. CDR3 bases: TGTGCCATCCAACCGGGGGACGGATATCAGCCCCAGCATTTT.

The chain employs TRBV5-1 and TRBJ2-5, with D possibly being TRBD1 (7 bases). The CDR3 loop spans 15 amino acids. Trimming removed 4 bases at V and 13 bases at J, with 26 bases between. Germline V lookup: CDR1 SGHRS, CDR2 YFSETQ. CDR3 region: CASSPAGTETVLGYF. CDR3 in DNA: TGCGCCAGCAGCCCCGCGGGGACAGAGACTGTATTGGGGTACTTC.

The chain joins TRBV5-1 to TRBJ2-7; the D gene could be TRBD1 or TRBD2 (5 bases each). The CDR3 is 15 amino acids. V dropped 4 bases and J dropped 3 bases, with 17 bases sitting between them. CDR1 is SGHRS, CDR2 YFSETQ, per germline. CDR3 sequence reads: CASSPIPGPGYEQYF. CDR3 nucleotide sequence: TGCGCCAGCAGCCCTATACCGGGACCGGGCTACGAGCAGTACTTC.

The CDR3 region is CASSSRGGGILPETQYF. The DNA of the CDR3 is TGTGCCAGCAGCTCCAGAGGTGGCGGGATCTTGCCAGAGACCCAGTACTTC. This chain links TRBV11-1 with TRBJ2-5; weak D call: TRBD2 (6 bases). Trimming left V 4 bases short and J 4 bases short, with 22 bases between. Germline loops: CDR1 SGHAT, CDR2 FQDESV (reference sequence). The CDR3 extends over 17 amino acids.

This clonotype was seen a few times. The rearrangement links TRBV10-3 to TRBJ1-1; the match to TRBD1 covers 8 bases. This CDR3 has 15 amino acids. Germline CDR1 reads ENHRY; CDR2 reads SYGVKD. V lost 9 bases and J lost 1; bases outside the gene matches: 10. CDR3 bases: TGTGCCATACAGGCAACTGGGACAGGGAACACTGAAGCTTTCTTT. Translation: CAIQATGTGNTEAFF.

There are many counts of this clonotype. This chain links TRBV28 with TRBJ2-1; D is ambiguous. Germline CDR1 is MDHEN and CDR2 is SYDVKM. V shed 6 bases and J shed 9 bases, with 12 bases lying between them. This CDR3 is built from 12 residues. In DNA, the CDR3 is TGTGCCAGCAGCCCTCGTCCCGGTGAGCAGTTCTTC. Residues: CASSPRPGEQFF.

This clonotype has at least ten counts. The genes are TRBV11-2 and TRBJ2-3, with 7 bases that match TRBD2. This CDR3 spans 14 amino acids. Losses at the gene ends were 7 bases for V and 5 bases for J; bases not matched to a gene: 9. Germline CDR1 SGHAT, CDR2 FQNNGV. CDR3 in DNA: TGTGCCAGCACCGGACTAGTTCATCAAGATACGCAGTATTTT. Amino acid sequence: CASTGLVHQDTQYF.

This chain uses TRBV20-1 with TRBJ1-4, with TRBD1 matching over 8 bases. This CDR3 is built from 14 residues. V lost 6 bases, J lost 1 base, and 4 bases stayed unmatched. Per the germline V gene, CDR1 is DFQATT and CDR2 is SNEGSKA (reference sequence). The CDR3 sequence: CSAQQGGTNEKLFF. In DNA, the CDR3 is TGCAGTGCCCAACAGGGGGGAACTAATGAAAAACTGTTTTTT.

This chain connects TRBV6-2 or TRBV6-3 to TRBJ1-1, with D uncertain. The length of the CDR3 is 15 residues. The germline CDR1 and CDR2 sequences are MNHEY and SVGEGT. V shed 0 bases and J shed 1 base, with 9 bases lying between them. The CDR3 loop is CASSYSKERNTEAFF. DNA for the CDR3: TGTGCCAGCAGTTACTCCAAGGAGAGGAACACTGAAGCTTTCTTT.

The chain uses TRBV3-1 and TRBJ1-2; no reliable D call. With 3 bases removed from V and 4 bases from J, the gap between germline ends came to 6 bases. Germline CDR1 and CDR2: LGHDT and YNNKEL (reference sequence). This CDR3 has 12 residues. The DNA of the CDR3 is TGTGCCAGCAGCCAGCAGGTCTATGGCTACACCTTC. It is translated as CASSQQVYGYTF.

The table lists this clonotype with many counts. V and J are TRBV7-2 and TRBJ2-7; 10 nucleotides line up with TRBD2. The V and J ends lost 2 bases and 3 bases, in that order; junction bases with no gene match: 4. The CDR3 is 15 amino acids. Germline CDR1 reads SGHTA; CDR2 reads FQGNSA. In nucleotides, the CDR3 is TGTGCCAGCAGCTTACTCCGGACTAGCGGCTACGAGCAGTACTTC. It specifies CASSLLRTSGYEQYF. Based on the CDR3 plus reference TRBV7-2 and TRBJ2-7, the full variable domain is GAGVSQSPSNKVTEKGKDVELRCDPISGHTALYWYRQSLGQGLEFLIYFQGNSAPDKSGLPSDRFSAERTGGSVSTLTIQRTQQEDSAVYLCASSLLRTSGYEQYFGPGTRLTVT.

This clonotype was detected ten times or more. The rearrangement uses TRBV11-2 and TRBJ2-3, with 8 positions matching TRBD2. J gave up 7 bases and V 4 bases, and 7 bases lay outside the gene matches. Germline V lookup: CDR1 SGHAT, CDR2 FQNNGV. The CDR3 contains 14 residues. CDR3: CASSSGGLRNTQYF. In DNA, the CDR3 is TGTGCCAGCAGCTCGGGGGGGCTTAGGAATACGCAGTATTTT. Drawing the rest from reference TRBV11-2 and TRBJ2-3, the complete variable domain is EAGVAQSPRYKIIEKRQSVAFWCNPISGHATLYWYQQILGQGPKLLIQFQNNGVVDDSQLPKDRFSAERLKGVDSTLKIQPAKLEDSAVYLCASSSGGLRNTQYFGPGTRLTVL.

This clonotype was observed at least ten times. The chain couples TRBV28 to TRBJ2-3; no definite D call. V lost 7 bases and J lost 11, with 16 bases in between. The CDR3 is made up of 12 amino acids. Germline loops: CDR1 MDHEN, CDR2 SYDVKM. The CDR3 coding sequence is TGTGCCAGCACAATATTGGGCTCGGAGCAGTATTTT. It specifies CASTILGSEQYF.

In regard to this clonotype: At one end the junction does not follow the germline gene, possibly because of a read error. Here the CDR3 reads CASSGRKHHIF. The CDR3 DNA sequence: TGTGCCAGCAGCGGTAGGAAACACCATATATTT. V is TRBV6-4 and J is TRBJ1-3; D unclear. The CDR3 spans 11 residues. Looked up from germline, CDR1 is MRHNA and CDR2 is SNTAGT.

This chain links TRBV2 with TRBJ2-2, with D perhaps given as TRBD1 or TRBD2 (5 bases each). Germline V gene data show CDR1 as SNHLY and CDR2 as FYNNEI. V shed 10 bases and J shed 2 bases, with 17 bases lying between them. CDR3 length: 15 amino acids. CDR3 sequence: CATRDLAENTGELFF. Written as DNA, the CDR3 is TGTGCCACCCGGGACCTAGCAGAAAACACCGGGGAGCTGTTTTTT. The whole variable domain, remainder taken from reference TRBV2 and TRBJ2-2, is EPEVTQTPSHQVTQMGQEVILRCVPISNHLYFYWYRQILGQKVEFLVSFYNNEISEKSEIFDDQFSVERPDGSNFTLKIRSTKLEDSAMYFCATRDLAENTGELFFGEGSRLTVL.

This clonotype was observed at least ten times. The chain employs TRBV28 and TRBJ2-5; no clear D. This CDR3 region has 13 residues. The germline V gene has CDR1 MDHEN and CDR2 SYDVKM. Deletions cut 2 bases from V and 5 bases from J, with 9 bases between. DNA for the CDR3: TGTGCCAGCAGTTTAGCAATAGCTGAGACCCAGTACTTC. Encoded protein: CASSLAIAETQYF.

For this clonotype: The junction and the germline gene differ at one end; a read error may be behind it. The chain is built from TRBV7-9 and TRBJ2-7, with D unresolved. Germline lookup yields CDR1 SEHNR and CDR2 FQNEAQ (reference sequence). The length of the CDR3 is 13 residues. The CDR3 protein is CASSLLVAYGQYF. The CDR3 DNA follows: TGTGCCAGCAGCTTACTGGTCGCCTACGGGCAGTACTTC.

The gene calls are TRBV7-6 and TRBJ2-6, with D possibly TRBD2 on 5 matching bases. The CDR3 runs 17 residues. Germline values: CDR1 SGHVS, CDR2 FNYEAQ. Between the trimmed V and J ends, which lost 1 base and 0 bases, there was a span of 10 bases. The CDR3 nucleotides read TGTGCCAGCAGCTTAGAGGTCGGGAACTCTGGGGCCAACGTCCTGACTTTC. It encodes CASSLEVGNSGANVLTF.

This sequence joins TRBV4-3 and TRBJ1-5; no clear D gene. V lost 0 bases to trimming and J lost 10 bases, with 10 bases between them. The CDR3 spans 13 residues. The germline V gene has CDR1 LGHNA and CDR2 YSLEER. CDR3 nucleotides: TGCGCCAGCAGCCAAGAACTCCGGGATCCCCAGCATTTT. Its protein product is CASSQELRDPQHF.

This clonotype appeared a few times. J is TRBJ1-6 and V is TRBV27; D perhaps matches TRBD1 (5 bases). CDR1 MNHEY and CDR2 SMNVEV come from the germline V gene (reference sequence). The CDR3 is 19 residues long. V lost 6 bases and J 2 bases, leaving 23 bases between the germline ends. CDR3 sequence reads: CASRTIQPGRATYNSPLHF. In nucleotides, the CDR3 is TGTGCCAGCAGAACCATTCAACCGGGACGCGCGACCTATAATTCACCCCTCCACTTT.

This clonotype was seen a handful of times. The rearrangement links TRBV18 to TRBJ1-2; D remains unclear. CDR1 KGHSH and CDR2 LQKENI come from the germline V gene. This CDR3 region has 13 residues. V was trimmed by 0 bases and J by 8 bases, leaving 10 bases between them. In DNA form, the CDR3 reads TGTGCCAGCTCACCACCGATCAGTGGCGGCTACACCTTC. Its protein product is CASSPPISGGYTF.

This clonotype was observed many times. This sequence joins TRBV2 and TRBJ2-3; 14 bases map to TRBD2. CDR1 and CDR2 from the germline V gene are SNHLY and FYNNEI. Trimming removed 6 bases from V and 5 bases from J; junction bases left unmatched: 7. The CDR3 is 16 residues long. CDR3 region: CASRPGLAGEGDTQYF. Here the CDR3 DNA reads TGTGCCAGCAGGCCGGGACTAGCGGGAGAGGGAGATACGCAGTATTTT.

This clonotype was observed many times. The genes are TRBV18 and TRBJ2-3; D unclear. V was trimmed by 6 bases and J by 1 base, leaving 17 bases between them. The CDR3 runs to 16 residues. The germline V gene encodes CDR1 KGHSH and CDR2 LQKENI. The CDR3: CASSPTAARGTDTQYF. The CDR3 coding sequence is TGTGCCAGCTCGCCCACGGCAGCGCGAGGCACAGATACGCAGTATTTT. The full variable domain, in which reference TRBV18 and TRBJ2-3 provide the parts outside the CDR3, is NAGVMQNPRHLVRRRGQEARLRCSPMKGHSHVYWYRQLPEEGLKFMVYLQKENIIDESGMPKERFSAEFPKEGPSILRIQQVVRGDSAAYFCASSPTAARGTDTQYFGPGTRLTVL.